This T cell receptor beta chain derives from a study of T cell responses to AZD1222 COVID-19 vaccine (dated by TCRdb to the early 2020s). Regarding the research as a whole: A total of just over 230 trial participants underwent TCR sequencing, of whom some 210 received two doses of AZD1222 and about 26 received two doses of the MenACWY control vaccine. Enrollment into the trials was organized by age into subgroups of 18-55, 56-69 and 70-plus years, and those subgroups contained roughly 150, 30 and 60 TCR-sequenced participants, respectively.

What the research found in general, with its limitations: After two AZD1222 doses, spike-specific TCR breadth and depth were significantly higher than at day 0 and than in MenACWY recipients. Participants were mostly white British, with more females than males. The authors suggested clonal diversity may have been underestimated. Because no day 14 peak-response samples were available, repertoires were characterized only after the peak T cell response. The vaccine-associated CD4 TCRs covered the entire spike protein, and the dominant responses fell in regions 160-218 and 743-854. In the small 56-69-year group, the increase in depth fell short of significance, most likely because of low power. Reportedly, almost half of the unique spike-specific TCRs recognized epitopes lying outside the regions that are mutated in the B.1.351 and B.1.1.7 variants. Conclusions about previously exposed vaccinees were limited because only six AZD1222 recipients were SARS-CoV-2 seropositive at baseline.

The CDR3 regions of human TCRbeta chains were analyzed by immunosequencing. The paper's processing steps were these. Repertoire TCRs were checked for matches against a reference library of SARS-CoV-2-specific TCRs that had been generated using the MIRA antigen-specificity platform. Breadth was defined as the fraction of unique TCRs that were SARS-CoV-2-associated. Depth was defined as the fraction of total T cells that were SARS-CoV-2-associated. Using the MIRA data, every spike-specific TCR was mapped to the spike region that the TCR reacted to and assigned to either a CD4 or a CD8 class. Log10-transformed breadth and depth values were compared by one-way ANOVA with Sidak's multiple comparisons tests. The source is immuneACCESS, and TCRdb retained only in-frame sequences with V and J called. Part of the clones is not carried over; for the studies checked, unresolved V genes explain less than half of this, and the remainder is unexplained. V and J calls plus clone size are reproduced from that table; the DNA served to infer D and trimming. Recorded for this sample are tens of thousands of clones; roughly 90% of them occurred a single time. Roughly 5% of the sample is taken by the ten largest.

The V and J ends are trimmed by 3 bases and 11 bases, leaving 22 bases between them. The CDR3 spans 15 residues, from the cysteine through the phenylalanine. Left in the record is the CDR3 DNA by itself, 45 bases read in frame from the first base. For CDR1 and CDR2, the germline V gene (reference sequence) lists MNHEY and SMNVEV. As regards this clone: Its antigen is not yet known. Base qualities are missing; no much larger clone stands one base away.

The label giving this sample's time point can be read as: baseline before first vaccination. The meaning of the sample's treatment or condition label: meningococcal conjugate vaccine given as trial control. Samples from vaccinated people were obtained from the UK trials COV001 and COV002, which included a single-blind randomized controlled phase 2/3 trial of AZD1222 (ChAdOx1 nCoV-19) in healthy adults. For TCRbeta chain sequencing, PBMC samples from trial participants were taken at day 0 and at day 28 after the second dose. Rearrangement joined TRBV27 to TRBJ1-2, with no D gene named confidently. Sequencing used peripheral blood, obtained on day 0 of MenACWY control vaccination. This receptor was obtained from an adult in good health. CDR3 loop: CASSLLGGNRPSYTF. The nucleotide sequence is TGTGCCAGCAGTTTGTTAGGAGGCAATCGACCTTCTTACACCTTC.